The entry below gives a single T cell receptor (beta chain) sequence along with its context. Sample-barcoded 5' priming and a J-beta primer mix drove a second PCR of roughly 7 to 11 cycles. TCRdb processed the 5' RACE reads anew with MiXCR; each CDR3 protein has one entry. The sample records around 520,000 distinct CDR3 sequences, about 25% being singletons. These data originate in a study of blood T cells in healthy people across ages. The germline V and J ends were trimmed by 2 bases and 2 bases, with 14 bases remaining between them. Germline-derived CDR1 and CDR2 are KGHDR and SFDVKD. The CDR3 runs 17 residues. The same data also went into a second study, on T cells of mothers and their children. As reported in that work: M1S, a second-PCR primer, added sample barcodes and 2-4 random nucleotides.

This TCR derives from a boy between 2 and 10 years old in good health. This rearrangement joins TRBV24-1 to TRBJ2-2, with D tentatively TRBD2 (6 bases). The specimen sequenced was blood. In DNA, the CDR3 is TGTGCCACCAGTGATTGGAGGGGCGCGGGAAACACCGGGGAGCTGTTTTTT. Translating it yields CATSDWRGAGNTGELFF.